This T cell receptor (beta chain) was recorded in a study of blood T cell repertoires in COVID-19. Study in general: The United States, Italy and Spain were the sources of the acute and convalescent COVID-19 samples.

CDR1 SNHLY and CDR2 FYNNEI come from the germline V gene. This CDR3 has 14 amino acids. V was clipped by 6 bases and J by 7 bases; unmatched bases: 4. The protocol was immunoSEQ multiplex PCR, while the TCRdb copy is restricted to in-frame clones and leaves out a portion. The data show hundreds of thousands of clones, 87% seen once. The clonotype originates from a woman between 18 and 30 years old who had recovered from COVID-19. What was sequenced was PBMCs or T cells enriched from blood (not recorded which). This rearrangement joins TRBV2 to TRBJ1-6, with TRBD1 matching over 9 bases. CDR3 sequence: CASRGQGSNSPLHF. In nucleotides, the CDR3 is TGTGCCAGCAGAGGACAGGGGAGCAATTCACCCCTCCACTTT.